This paragraph covers one TCR beta chain sequence. The junction departs from the called germline gene at one end, perhaps through a read error. Germline loops: CDR1 SGHRS, CDR2 YFSETQ. This CDR3 has 14 residues. Per the study methods: For nucleated cells, counts were estimated from reference gene primer amplification. Profiled with immunoSEQ multiplex PCR; TCRdb holds only in-frame clones, not every one. V and J calls and clone size are copied from that table; D and trimming were computed from the DNA. This table has more than 200,000 clones, 75% to 90% appearing once. The data belong to a study of blood T cell repertoires in COVID-19. Study background: Collection of acute and convalescent COVID-19 samples took place in the United States, Italy and Spain. PBMCs, B-cell-depleted T cells, or T cells were the source of the cDNA or gDNA that made up the material.

The TCR was taken from a man aged 35 to 55 with acute or convalescent COVID-19. The sample taken for sequencing was peripheral blood. The chain joins TRBV5-1 to TRBJ1-2; 10 bases are a match to TRBD1. CDR3: CASSLTGTGVGESF. CDR3 DNA sequence: TGCGCCAGCAGCTTGACCGGGACAGGGGTCGGGGAGAGCTTC.